This T cell receptor beta chain was profiled in a study of blood T cells in healthy people across ages. This clonotype was counted between two and nine times. Germline CDR1 and CDR2: LGHNA and YSLEER. The ends lost 3 bases at V and 7 bases at J; junction bases unmatched: 3. The length of the CDR3 is 14 residues. For the second PCR, which ran for 7 to 11 cycles, a sample-barcoded 5' primer and a J-beta primer mix were used. One entry per CDR3 protein, called by TCRdb with MiXCR from the 5' RACE reads. The repertoire holds about 1.4 million distinct CDR3 sequences, with 45% to 70% as singletons. What was sequenced was blood. The chain uses TRBV4-3 and TRBJ2-2, with 9 bases fitting TRBD1. This clonotype originated in a man aged 18-30 years in good health. CDR3 loop: CASSQGTGFGELFF. For the CDR3, the DNA is TGCGCCAGCAGCCAGGGGACAGGGTTCGGGGAGCTGTTTTTT.